The source of this T cell receptor beta chain is a study of shared clonotypes between healthy human individuals (dated by TCRdb to 2018 to 2021). Regarding the study in general: A couple of women and three men aged 18 to 49 years were included in the cohort. For each donor, three plates each were used for CD4 naive and CD4 memory, two plates were used for CD8 naive, and one plate was used for CD8 memory. To estimate repertoire size and how much clonotypes are shared between individuals, the study performed deep sequencing of blood TCR repertoires from about five healthy adults. Different laboratories and diverse techniques were used to prepare libraries and sequence TCR repertoires, to increase sequencing depth and limit assay-specific biases. Between about 0.85 and 10 billion PBMCs per donor were obtained by leukapheresis. Study-wide conclusions, independent of this receptor: Based on pairwise subsampling, the degree of clonotype sharing among donors was expected to be affected by sequencing depth. Because the study included a small number of donors, the genetic and exposure-history diversity represented was limited. Rarefaction of sorted-subset datasets indicated incomplete sequencing despite the large sequencing depth. Sharing across a few donors was observed for roughly 5% of naive CD4, 3.5% of naive CD8, over 2% of memory CD4, and about 0.38% of memory CD8 clonotypes. Compared with non-shared clonotypes, clonotypes shared by all four sorted-subset donors had higher generation probabilities. Sampling was restricted to blood, and TCR repertoires in tissue are likely to differ from TCR repertoires in blood. Estimated clonotype richness was generally larger for naive than for memory subsets.

Healthy HIV-negative adults with no recently reported acute infections or vaccinations were included as donors. Every donor was a Caucasian adult residing in Nashville, Tennessee, USA. CD4+ T cells were enriched by magnetic negative selection; naive cells were then positively selected on CD45RA, and the negative fraction formed the memory subset. Blood was collected by leukapheresis, and PBMCs were isolated by Ficoll-Histopaque density gradient centrifugation and then cryopreserved in liquid nitrogen vapor phase. Purity and quantity of every magnetically sorted T cell population were checked by analytical flow cytometry. Each sorted fraction had its genomic DNA isolated and then quantified by UV absorbance on a Nanodrop 2000c. TCR CDR3 regions were amplified from genomic DNA by multiplex PCR using the deep immunoSEQ assay. For each cell subset, the extracted genomic DNA was distributed evenly across all wells of several immunoSEQ 96-well plates, and each plate served as one replicate. Each replicate PCR for sorted subsets received about 200 ng genomic DNA, equal to tens of thousands of T cell genomes. Purified libraries were measured with a Qubit 3.0 fluorometer, size-checked on a Bioanalyzer 2100, and measured again with the KAPA Library Quantification kit. A separate single-read 150-cycle Illumina NextSeq 550 flow cell was used to sequence each immunoSEQ 96-well plate. As for the original processing: Because only junctional sequences without quality scores were contained in the immunoSEQ output, filtering matching that applied to full-length reads could not be performed. To assign V/J genes and CDR3, sequences were annotated against IMGT germline references using PyIR, a Python wrapper for IgBLAST v1.9. Reads with weak V/J assignments (E-value above 1e-6), missing CDR3, stop codons, out-of-frame junctions, or ambiguous translated residues were removed. V3J clonotypes were defined as sequences sharing an identical inferred V gene, J gene, and CDR3 amino acid sequence. Percentage overlap between repertoires was computed as shared unique clonotypes divided by the size of the smaller repertoire. Richness of each repertoire was evaluated using RTK rarefaction, the Chao1 estimator, and Recon v2.1 estimates of unobserved clonotypes. For all TCRbeta clonotypes obtained by the gDNA method from several donors, generation probabilities were computed with OLGA. As stored in TCRdb, this immuneACCESS dataset retains in-frame rearrangements with V and J assigned. A fraction of the clones does not appear; measured against another copy, unresolved V genes explain less than half of the discrepancy, and the remainder lacks a known reason. V, J and clone size are those of that table, while D and trimming were read from the DNA. In this sample the table shows 2,500,000 or so clones, 93% of which occur a single time. 0.36% of the sample lies in the top ten.

The germline V gene supplies CDR1 KGHSH and CDR2 LQKENI. The germline V and J ends show losses of 5 bases and 5 bases respectively, and no gene match explains 7 bases of the junction. The CDR3 has 14 amino acids, counting the end cysteine and phenylalanine. Only the CDR3 portion is preserved as DNA: 42 bases, with reading frame beginning at the first base. Concerning this clone: What antigen it recognizes has not been identified. The record has no base qualities; no much larger clone is one base away.

The origin of this receptor is a man between 18 and 29 years old in good health. Some clones in this sample may be carry-over from other donors' samples. The sample consisted of naive CD4+ T cells from PBMCs. Sample cell subset or site, as interpreted from the label and publication: CD45RA+ positively selected. The chain is encoded by TRBV18 joined to TRBJ2-7; 9 nucleotides in the junction match TRBD1. The CDR3 protein sequence reads: CASSAETGGNEQYF. The DNA sequence reads TGTGCCAGCTCAGCAGAGACAGGGGGTAACGAGCAGTACTTC.